This entry lists 13 T cell receptor beta chains sequenced from one sample in a study of blood T cell repertoires in COVID-19. The assay was immunoSEQ multiplex PCR, and TCRdb's table has in-frame clones only and misses some. The profile shows 95,000 to 150,000 clones, approximately 90% of them singletons. Sequences were obtained from peripheral blood. The receptors originated from a human donor in a cohort sampled during active COVID-19.

As DNA, the CDR3 is TGTGCCAGCTCACCATCCGGGACTTTCAACTATGGCTACACCTTC. It encodes CASSPSGTFNYGYTF. The chain employs TRBV18 and TRBJ1-2, with D possibly being TRBD1 (5 bases). Per the germline V gene, CDR1 is KGHSH and CDR2 is LQKENI. Trimming stripped 2 bases from V and 2 bases from J, with 12 bases between. The CDR3 is 15 amino acids.

The J gene is TRBJ1-2, the V gene TRBV6-5, with D perhaps matching TRBD1 (5 bases). The CDR3 sequence is 15 residues long. Trimming shortened V by 2 bases and J by 6 bases, and 16 bases separated the two germline ends. Germline CDR1 is MNHEY and CDR2 is SVGAGI. The CDR3 reads CASSYRPGGLDGYTF. CDR3 DNA: TGTGCCAGCAGTTACCGTCCCGGGGGTTTAGATGGCTACACCTTC.

This chain joins TRBV12-5 and TRBJ2-7; D is possibly TRBD2 (5 bases). Trimming removed 5 bases at V and 2 bases at J, with 10 bases between. This CDR3 contains 13 residues. Germline values: CDR1 LGHNT, CDR2 FRNRAP. DNA for the CDR3: TGTGCTAGTGGTCCCGGGGTGACCTACGAGCAGTACTTC. It is translated as CASGPGVTYEQYF.

V gene TRBV7-9 combines with J gene TRBJ2-7, with 9 bases fitting TRBD2. Germline lookup yields CDR1 SEHNR and CDR2 FQNEAQ (reference sequence). The CDR3 has 17 amino acids. The V and J ends lost 1 base and 0 bases, in that order; junction bases with no gene match: 7. The CDR3 sequence: CASSLGRTSETSYEQYF. The CDR3, as DNA: TGTGCCAGCAGCTTAGGCCGGACTAGCGAGACCTCCTACGAGCAGTACTTC.

The V call is TRBV5-4, the J call TRBJ2-3, with TRBD2 matching over 11 bases. This CDR3 region has 17 residues. J lost 1 base, V lost 3 bases, and 7 bases had no gene match. Germline values: CDR1 SGHNT, CDR2 YYREEE (reference sequence). CDR3 in DNA: TGTGCCAGCAGCTCGGCTAGCGGGAGGCCTGGCACAGATACGCAGTATTTT. Translation gives CASSSASGRPGTDTQYF.

In its sample, this clone was seen a few times. This chain links TRBV3-1 (or the pseudogene TRBV3-2) with TRBJ2-2; D is undetermined. The germline gives CDR1 LGHDT, CDR2 YNNKEL (reference sequence). CDR3 length equals 14 residues. Trimming took 4 bases from V and 6 from J, leaving 12 bases between them. CDR3 coding DNA: TGTGCCAGCAGCCCCCTAGTTGAAGCCGGGGAGCTGTTTTTT. As protein: CASSPLVEAGELFF.

Note on this clone: This sample includes further DNA sequences coding for the same CDR3. The CDR3 DNA reads TGCAGTGCTCGGGACTATGAGACCCAGTACTTC. Its translation: CSARDYETQYF. This chain connects TRBV20-1 to TRBJ2-5; TRBD2 aligns across 7 bases. V was clipped by 5 bases and J by 5 bases; unmatched bases: 2. Germline V gene data show CDR1 as DFQATT and CDR2 as SNEGSKA (reference sequence). This CDR3 region has 11 residues.

The chain is built from TRBV18 and TRBJ2-7, with a tentative D call TRBD2 (6 bases). The CDR3 contains 15 residues. The germline CDR1 and CDR2 sequences are KGHSH and LQKENI. V shed 1 base and J shed 1 base, with 11 bases lying between them. CDR3 loop: CASSPRGTTSYEQYF. The CDR3 DNA reads as TGTGCCAGCTCACCACGCGGGACGACTTCCTACGAGCAGTACTTC.

The chain is built from TRBV6-5 and TRBJ2-1; the D gene is possibly TRBD1 (5 bases). This CDR3 contains 11 residues. With 8 bases removed from V and 6 bases from J, the gap between germline ends came to 8 bases. Germline-derived CDR1 and CDR2 are MNHEY and SVGAGI. CDR3 amino acids: CASRQLNEQFF. For the CDR3, the DNA is TGTGCCAGCCGACAGCTCAATGAGCAGTTCTTC.

The chain carries TRBV7-6 and TRBJ2-7, with TRBD2 identical over 9 bases. V was clipped by 3 bases and J by 4 bases; unmatched bases: 7. Germline CDR1 SGHVS, CDR2 FNYEAQ. This CDR3 is built from 15 residues. The CDR3 loop reads CASSFGSSGAYEQYF. The CDR3 DNA sequence: TGTGCCAGCAGCTTTGGATCTAGCGGGGCATACGAGCAGTACTTC.

The chain combines TRBV15 with TRBJ2-3; 14 bases are shared with TRBD2. J was trimmed by 5 bases and V by 2 bases; bases with no gene match: 9. CDR1 and CDR2 (germline): LNHNV, YYDKDF (reference sequence). The CDR3 runs to 18 residues. In DNA, the CDR3 is TGTGCCACCAGCAGATCACCGGGACTAGCGGGAGAGGGAGATACGCAGTATTTT. It specifies CATSRSPGLAGEGDTQYF.

The chain links TRBV6-5 to TRBJ1-3, with 8 bases fitting TRBD1. Germline V gives CDR1 MNHEY, CDR2 SVGAGI. This CDR3 has 15 amino acids. J gave up 6 bases and V 2 bases, and 6 bases lay outside the gene matches. The CDR3 loop reads CASSYGQGVINTIYF. DNA for the CDR3: TGTGCCAGCAGTTACGGACAGGGAGTTATAAACACCATATATTTT.

The chain recombines TRBV7-9 with TRBJ2-6; D might be TRBD1 (5 bases). The V gene's germline CDR1 is SEHNR and CDR2 FQNEAQ (reference sequence). The V end lost 5 bases, the J end lost 2 bases, and 19 bases lay between the germline ends. The CDR3 is 18 amino acids. The CDR3 nucleotides are TGTGCCAGCAGCCCGTATGGGGCCGAAGGGCCTGGGGCCAACGTCCTGACTTTC. Protein: CASSPYGAEGPGANVLTF.